This T cell receptor beta chain was profiled in a study of tumor and adjacent non-tumor tissue in lung cancer. With 2 bases removed from V and 10 bases from J, the gap between germline ends came to 15 bases. The CDR3 sequence is 14 residues long. Germline lookup yields CDR1 SEHNR and CDR2 FQNEAQ (reference sequence). In regard to this clonotype: A single base separates this from a much larger clone, so it may be a read error.

RNA was extracted from bulk tissue without any cell sorting. A modified ARM-PCR protocol with three rounds of nested PCR amplified TCRbeta. TCRdb used MiXCR to reprocess the multiplex PCR reads, holding one entry per CDR3 protein. The sample lists around 70,000 distinct CDR3 sequences, roughly three fifths occurring once. V and J are TRBV7-9 and TRBJ2-1, with D possibly being TRBD2 (5 bases). This receptor was obtained from a man in his forties or fifties with non-small cell lung cancer. Sequencing was carried out using lung tumor tissue. CDR3 coding DNA: TGTGCCAGCAGCTTAAGAGGTCTCGGGGTCGAGCAGTTCTTC. Its translation: CASSLRGLGVEQFF.